The source of this T cell receptor beta chain is a study of T-cell memory formation after mild COVID-19. About the research overall: TCR clusters mostly belonged to single donors. Findings and caveats of the study: Memory cells collected pre-infection included some clones that later responded, suggesting cross-reactive memory joined. Clones contracting across day 15 to 85 had a balanced CD4/CD8 profile; later expanding clones leaned CD4+.

With respect to this clonotype: Antigen: not known.

TCRdb re-called the 5' RACE reads through MiXCR, storing one row per CDR3 protein. The data show 400,000 or so distinct CDR3 sequences, approximately 20% seen once. CDR1 is MGHRA, CDR2 YSYEKL, per germline. Trimming stripped 4 bases from V and 5 bases from J, with 11 bases between. The CDR3 is 14 amino acids. This receptor was obtained from an adult woman who had mild COVID-19 (a few samples of this study predate the infection). Cell type and time point are not known. The specimen was PBMCs or a T cell subset sorted from them (not recorded which). The chain uses TRBV4-1 and TRBJ2-2; perhaps TRBD1 as D (6 bases). The chain's CDR3 is CASSLPQGTGELFF. CDR3 nucleotide sequence: TGCGCCAGCAGCCTCCCGCAGGGGACCGGGGAGCTGTTTTTT.